Sequencing of this T cell receptor (beta chain) was carried out in a study of neurological immune-mediated disorders. Study-wide results and limits: A possible signature appeared as one related-CDR3 cluster, in which phylogenetic grouping placed the repertoires of 18 of 34 multiple sclerosis patients.

Unsorted libraries were prepared from 2 million PBMCs that had been stored at -80 C. The cDNA came from 5'RACE, which used 10-nucleotide random UMIs. TCRdb re-called the 5' RACE reads with MiXCR, one entry per CDR3 protein. Among 35,000 to 50,000 distinct CDR3 sequences listed, about 2.5% were seen once. The CDR3 has 14 residues. V dropped 3 bases and J dropped 6; count of bases not matched to a gene: 9. Germline V lookup: CDR1 DFQATT, CDR2 SNEGSKA (reference sequence). In its sample, this clonotype was seen many times. The antigen remains undetermined. The chain links TRBV20-1 to TRBJ2-5, with TRBD1 identical over 8 bases. The sample was PBMCs. This clonotype was obtained from a man aged 45-65 years with multiple sclerosis. CDR3 nucleotides: TGCAGTGCTAGCTCCCGGGACAGGCGAAAGACCCAGTACTTC. It specifies CSASSRDRRKTQYF.